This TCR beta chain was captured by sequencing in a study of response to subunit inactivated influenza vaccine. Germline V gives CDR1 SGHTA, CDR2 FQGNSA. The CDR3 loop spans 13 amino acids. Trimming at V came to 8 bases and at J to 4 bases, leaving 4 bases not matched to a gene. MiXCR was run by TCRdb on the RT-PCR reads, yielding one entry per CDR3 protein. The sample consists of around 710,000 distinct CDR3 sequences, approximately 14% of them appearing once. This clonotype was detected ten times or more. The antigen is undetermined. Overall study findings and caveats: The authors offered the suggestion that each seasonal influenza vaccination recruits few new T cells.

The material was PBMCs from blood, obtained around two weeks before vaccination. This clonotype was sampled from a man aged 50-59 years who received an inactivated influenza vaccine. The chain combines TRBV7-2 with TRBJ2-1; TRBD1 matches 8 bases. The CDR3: CASGTGLYNEQFF. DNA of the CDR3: TGTGCCAGCGGGACAGGCCTATACAATGAGCAGTTCTTC.